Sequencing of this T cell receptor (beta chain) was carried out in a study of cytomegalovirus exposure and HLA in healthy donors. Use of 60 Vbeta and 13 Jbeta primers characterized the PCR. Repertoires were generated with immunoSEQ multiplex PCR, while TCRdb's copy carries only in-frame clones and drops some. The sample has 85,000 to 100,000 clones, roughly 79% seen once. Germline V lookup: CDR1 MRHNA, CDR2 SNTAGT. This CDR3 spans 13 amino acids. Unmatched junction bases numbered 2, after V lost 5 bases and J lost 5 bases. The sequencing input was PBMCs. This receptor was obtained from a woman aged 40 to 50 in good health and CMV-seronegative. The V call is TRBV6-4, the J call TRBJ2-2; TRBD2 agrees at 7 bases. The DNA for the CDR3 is TGTGCCAGCAGTCCGGGGGGTACCGGGGAGCTGTTTTTT. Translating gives CASSPGGTGELFF.